This T cell receptor (beta chain) was found in a study of Graves' ophthalmopathy and Graves' hyperthyroidism. Study at large: Hyperthyroidism was classified as stable if no ophthalmopathy occurred within 18 months of follow-up.

This clonotype was seen at least ten times. Its target is not known. The CDR3 is made up of 12 amino acids. Germline V gene data show CDR1 as LNHDA and CDR2 as SQIVND (reference sequence). With 5 bases removed from V and 8 bases from J, the gap between germline ends came to 12 bases. RNA transcripts were the source from which TCR beta CDR3 regions were amplified. The library came from an HTBI-primed first-round RT-PCR and a second-round multiplex PCR. TCRdb re-called the multiplex PCR reads with MiXCR, one entry per CDR3 protein. Altogether 560,000 or so distinct CDR3 sequences are present, about two fifths being singletons, with the ten largest covering about 4.2%. General study results and limits: In blood, most expanded thyroid clonotypes above 0.001 frequency were also detected.

The source is an adult man with Graves' hyperthyroidism. The chain uses TRBV19 and TRBJ1-2; D not certain. The specimen sequenced was peripheral blood or thyroid tissue (not recorded which). The CDR3, as DNA: TGTGCCAGTAGTGTTTGGGGTGACGGCTACACCTTC. This encodes CASSVWGDGYTF.